Below are 18 T cell receptor beta chains sequenced from a single sample in a study of spatial heterogeneity in lung cancer. TCRdb redid the calling of the 5' RACE reads with MiXCR, one entry per CDR3 protein. In the table there are about 38,000 distinct CDR3 sequences, 5.8% of which are singletons. Time point noted: sample taken at primary tumor resection. Sequencing of whole RNA from tumor, nontumor lung or frozen PBMC involved no sorting. The sample in question was PBMCs, obtained at surgery. These receptors were collected from a male donor with early-stage non-small cell lung cancer.

This clonotype has at least ten counts. In this CDR3 the conserved last residue, phenylalanine or tryptophan, is missing, so a read error is likely. V and J are TRBV12-3 or TRBV12-4 and TRBJ1-1; D is undetermined. The V gene lost 6 bases and the J gene lost 1 base, with 9 bases spanning the gap. This CDR3 spans 13 amino acids. The CDR3 sequence: CASRDYENTEAFS. The CDR3, as DNA: TGTGCCAGCAGAGACTACGAGAACACTGAAGCTTTCTCT.

This clonotype showed up just a few times. This chain joins TRBV5-5 and TRBJ2-7; 7 nucleotides line up with TRBD1. The V gene's germline CDR1 is SGHKS and CDR2 YYEKEE (reference sequence). This CDR3 has 12 residues. V trimming: 4 bases; J trimming: 11 bases; junction bases outside the gene matches: 9. The CDR3 DNA sequence: TGTGCCAGCAGCCACGACCCACAGGGGAAGTACTTC. This sequence encodes CASSHDPQGKYF.

This clonotype was counted many times. V is TRBV2 and J is TRBJ1-1; TRBD1 agrees at 7 bases. In germline, CDR1 is SNHLY, CDR2 FYNNEI. V was pared by 5 bases and J by 2 bases, with 5 bases of the junction left unmatched. The CDR3 is made up of 14 amino acids. This chain's CDR3 is CASSWGTVNTEAFF. CDR3 DNA: TGTGCCAGCAGTTGGGGGACAGTAAACACTGAAGCTTTCTTT.

This clonotype was counted many times. This chain joins TRBV28 and TRBJ2-1; 15 bases match TRBD2. Germline lookup yields CDR1 MDHEN and CDR2 SYDVKM. V lost 0 bases, J lost 4 bases, and 4 bases stayed unmatched. The CDR3 runs 18 residues. CDR3 amino acids: CASSLWGLAGGVYNEQFF. The CDR3 bases are TGTGCCAGCAGTTTATGGGGACTAGCGGGGGGAGTGTACAATGAGCAGTTCTTC.

In this sample, this clonotype turned up a few times. The genes are TRBV10-3 and TRBJ2-3, with D unclear. CDR3 length: 11 amino acids. The V end lost 7 bases, the J end lost 4 bases, and 6 bases lay between the germline ends. Germline values: CDR1 ENHRY, CDR2 SYGVKD. The DNA of the CDR3 is TGTGCCATCAACATGGCAGATACGCAGTATTTT. It is translated as CAINMADTQYF.

This clonotype was recorded at least ten times. The V and J genes are TRBV12-3 or TRBV12-4 and TRBJ2-2, with 9 bases fitting TRBD1. CDR3 length: 15 amino acids. The ends lost 2 bases at V and 7 bases at J; junction bases unmatched: 5. CDR3 sequence (DNA): TGTGCCAGCAGTTTACAGGGGACAGGGATCGGGGAGCTGTTTTTT. It is translated as CASSLQGTGIGELFF.

This clonotype was recorded only once. This clone may be a read error of a much larger clone one base away. Lacking the conserved final phenylalanine or tryptophan, this CDR3 likely reflects a read error. CDR3 region: CASSLDAGTEQYL. Here the CDR3 DNA reads TGTGCCAGCAGCTTAGATGCGGGGACCGAGCAGTACTTA. The chain uses TRBV7-9 and TRBJ2-7; D is possibly TRBD2 (6 bases). The CDR3 covers 13 residues. Germline V gene lookup returns CDR1 SEHNR and CDR2 FQNEAQ (reference sequence). V lost 1 base and J lost 6, with 10 bases in between.

This clonotype was counted many times. The chain uses TRBV6-6 and TRBJ1-5; D might be TRBD1 (6 bases). The V and J ends lost 0 bases and 6 bases respectively, with 12 bases between them. Germline V gene data show CDR1 as MNHNY and CDR2 as SVGAGI (reference sequence). There are 15 residues in the CDR3. Here the CDR3 DNA reads TGTGCCAGCAGTTACTCGACAGGAGGCGGTCAGCCCCAGCATTTT. This gives the protein CASSYSTGGGQPQHF.

This clonotype was detected many times. The rearrangement joins TRBV24-1 to TRBJ2-2; D is ambiguous. The germline gives CDR1 KGHDR, CDR2 SFDVKD. The ends were cut back, 3 bases at V and 5 bases at J, with 6 bases in the middle. The CDR3 runs to 13 residues. CDR3 in DNA: TGTGCCACCAGTGATCGACCGACCGGGGAGCTGTTTTTT. It specifies CATSDRPTGELFF.

This clonotype was observed at least ten times. The chain combines TRBV2 with TRBJ2-7, with D unclear. The CDR3 runs to 11 residues. Trimming removed 5 bases at V and 6 bases at J, with 8 bases between. Germline assignment: CDR1 SNHLY and CDR2 FYNNEI. The CDR3 protein is CASSPLVEQYF. Here the CDR3 DNA reads TGTGCCAGCAGTCCCCTAGTCGAGCAGTACTTC.

This clonotype was seen repeatedly, ten times or more. V gene TRBV2 combines with J gene TRBJ2-3; no reliable D call. CDR3 size: 14 residues. Germline V gene sequence: CDR1 SNHLY, CDR2 FYNNEI. V was cut by 3 bases and J by 3 bases, with 10 bases left in between. The CDR3 protein is CASSDPPRTDTQYF. The DNA for the CDR3 is TGTGCCAGCAGTGACCCCCCGAGGACAGATACGCAGTATTTT. The complete variable domain, with remaining parts taken from reference TRBV2 and TRBJ2-3, reads EPEVTQTPSHQVTQMGQEVILRCVPISNHLYFYWYRQILGQKVEFLVSFYNNEISEKSEIFDDQFSVERPDGSNFTLKIRSTKLEDSAMYFCASSDPPRTDTQYFGPGTRLTVL.

Only a few counts were recorded for this clonotype. The genes are TRBV19 and TRBJ1-4; D gene unclear. The germline V gene encodes CDR1 LNHDA and CDR2 SQIVND (reference sequence). The CDR3 spans 11 residues. V gave up 6 bases and J gave up 5 bases, with 4 bases separating them. The CDR3 spells CASRENEKLFF. CDR3 nucleotides: TGTGCCAGTAGGGAAAATGAAAAACTGTTTTTT.

This clonotype came up many times. The genes are TRBV28 and TRBJ2-3, with D unclear. V gave up 5 bases and J gave up 0 bases, with 12 bases separating them. The CDR3 is 15 residues long. Germline loops: CDR1 MDHEN, CDR2 SYDVKM. The CDR3 DNA sequence: TGTGCCAGCAGTCGATCCTACTCTAGCACAGATACGCAGTATTTT. It specifies CASSRSYSSTDTQYF.

Many counts were recorded for this clonotype. The chain links TRBV6-4 to TRBJ2-1; 9 positions match TRBD1. CDR1 MRHNA and CDR2 SNTAGT come from the germline V gene. The CDR3 has 18 amino acids. With 5 bases clipped from V and 4 bases from J, the junction kept 15 bases outside the gene matches. The CDR3 here is CASSSPRDRGGPYNEQFF. The CDR3 bases are TGTGCCAGCAGTTCTCCGCGTGACAGGGGGGGCCCTTACAATGAGCAGTTCTTC.

Ten or more counts support this clonotype. The gene calls are TRBV12-3 or TRBV12-4 and TRBJ2-5; D perhaps matches TRBD1 (6 bases). Deletions cut 6 bases from V and 1 base from J, with 24 bases between. The CDR3 runs 18 residues. The CDR3 nucleotides read TGTGCCAGCAGCTTCTCCTACAGGGCTTGGGACCCCCAAGAGACCCAGTACTTC. Translated, it gives CASSFSYRAWDPQETQYF.

This clonotype was detected a few times. The chain combines TRBV9 with TRBJ2-2, with a tentative D call TRBD1 (5 bases). The CDR3 length is 15 residues. V lost 0 bases, J lost 7 bases, and 13 bases lay in between. CDR1 and CDR2 (germline): SGDLS, YYNGEE. The CDR3 DNA is TGTGCCAGCAGCGTAGTTGTCAGGGAAGGCGGGGAGCTGTTTTTT. It codes for CASSVVVREGGELFF.

This clonotype was seen a few times. This rearrangement joins TRBV29-1 to TRBJ2-1; 10 bases are shared with TRBD1. Germline V gives CDR1 SQVTM, CDR2 ANQGSEA. This CDR3 is 15 amino acids long. J was trimmed by 3 bases and V by 3 bases; bases with no gene match: 5. CDR3 sequence (DNA): TGCAGCGTTGAGGGGACAGGGGTAAACTACAATGAGCAGTTCTTC. This translates into CSVEGTGVNYNEQFF.

In its sample, this clonotype was seen many times. The chain uses TRBV6-5 and TRBJ1-5; no clear D gene. The CDR3 sequence is 14 residues long. Germline V gene sequence: CDR1 MNHEY, CDR2 SVGAGI. The germline V and J ends were trimmed by 2 bases and 5 bases, with 10 bases remaining between them. CDR3 residues: CASSYTGDHQPQHF. CDR3 nucleotide sequence: TGTGCCAGCAGTTACACCGGAGATCATCAGCCCCAGCATTTT.